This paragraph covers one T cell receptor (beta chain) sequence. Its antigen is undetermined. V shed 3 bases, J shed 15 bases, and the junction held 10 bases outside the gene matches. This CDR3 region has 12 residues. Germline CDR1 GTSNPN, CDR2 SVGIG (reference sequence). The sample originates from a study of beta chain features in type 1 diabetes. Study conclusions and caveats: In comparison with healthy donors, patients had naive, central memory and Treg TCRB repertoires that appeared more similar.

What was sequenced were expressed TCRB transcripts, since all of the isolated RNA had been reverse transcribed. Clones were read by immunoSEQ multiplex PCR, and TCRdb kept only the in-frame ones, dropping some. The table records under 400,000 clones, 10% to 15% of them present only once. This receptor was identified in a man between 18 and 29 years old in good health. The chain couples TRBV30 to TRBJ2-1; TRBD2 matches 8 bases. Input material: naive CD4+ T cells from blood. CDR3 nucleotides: TGTGCCTGGAGCCTGCAAGCGGGAGTCGGGTTCTTC. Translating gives CAWSLQAGVGFF. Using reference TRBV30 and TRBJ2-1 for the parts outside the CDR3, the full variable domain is SQTIHQWPATLVQPVGSPLSLECTVEGTSNPNLYWYRQAAGRGLQLLFYSVGIGQISSEVPQNLSASRPQDRQFILSSKKLLLSDSGFYLCAWSLQAGVGFFGPGTRLTVL.